The entry below describes one T cell receptor (beta chain). The sample comes from a study of blood T cell repertoires in COVID-19. Study-wide background: Both acute and convalescent COVID-19 samples were obtained from the United States, Italy and Spain. From T cells, B-cell-depleted T cells, or PBMCs came the material, which was cDNA or gDNA.

This CDR3 comprises 13 residues. Trimming cost V 8 bases and J 4 bases; bases outside gene matches: 4. Per the germline V gene, CDR1 is SQVTM and CDR2 is ANQGSEA. In the authors' workflow: Cell counts per sample came from amplifying reference gene primers. Using immunoSEQ multiplex PCR, the repertoire was profiled, and TCRdb retains in-frame clones only, with some absent. V and J calls and clone size are as listed in that table; D and trimming were resolved from the DNA. The sample has roughly 34,000 clones; about 90% are singletons. The J gene is TRBJ2-2, the V gene TRBV29-1, with 10 bases aligning to TRBD1. The sample consisted of peripheral blood. This clonotype was obtained from a human donor with active COVID-19. The donor label of this sample is uncertain. CDR3 DNA: TGCAGCTCCGGGACAGGGGTCACCGGGGAGCTGTTTTTT. Protein sequence: CSSGTGVTGELFF.